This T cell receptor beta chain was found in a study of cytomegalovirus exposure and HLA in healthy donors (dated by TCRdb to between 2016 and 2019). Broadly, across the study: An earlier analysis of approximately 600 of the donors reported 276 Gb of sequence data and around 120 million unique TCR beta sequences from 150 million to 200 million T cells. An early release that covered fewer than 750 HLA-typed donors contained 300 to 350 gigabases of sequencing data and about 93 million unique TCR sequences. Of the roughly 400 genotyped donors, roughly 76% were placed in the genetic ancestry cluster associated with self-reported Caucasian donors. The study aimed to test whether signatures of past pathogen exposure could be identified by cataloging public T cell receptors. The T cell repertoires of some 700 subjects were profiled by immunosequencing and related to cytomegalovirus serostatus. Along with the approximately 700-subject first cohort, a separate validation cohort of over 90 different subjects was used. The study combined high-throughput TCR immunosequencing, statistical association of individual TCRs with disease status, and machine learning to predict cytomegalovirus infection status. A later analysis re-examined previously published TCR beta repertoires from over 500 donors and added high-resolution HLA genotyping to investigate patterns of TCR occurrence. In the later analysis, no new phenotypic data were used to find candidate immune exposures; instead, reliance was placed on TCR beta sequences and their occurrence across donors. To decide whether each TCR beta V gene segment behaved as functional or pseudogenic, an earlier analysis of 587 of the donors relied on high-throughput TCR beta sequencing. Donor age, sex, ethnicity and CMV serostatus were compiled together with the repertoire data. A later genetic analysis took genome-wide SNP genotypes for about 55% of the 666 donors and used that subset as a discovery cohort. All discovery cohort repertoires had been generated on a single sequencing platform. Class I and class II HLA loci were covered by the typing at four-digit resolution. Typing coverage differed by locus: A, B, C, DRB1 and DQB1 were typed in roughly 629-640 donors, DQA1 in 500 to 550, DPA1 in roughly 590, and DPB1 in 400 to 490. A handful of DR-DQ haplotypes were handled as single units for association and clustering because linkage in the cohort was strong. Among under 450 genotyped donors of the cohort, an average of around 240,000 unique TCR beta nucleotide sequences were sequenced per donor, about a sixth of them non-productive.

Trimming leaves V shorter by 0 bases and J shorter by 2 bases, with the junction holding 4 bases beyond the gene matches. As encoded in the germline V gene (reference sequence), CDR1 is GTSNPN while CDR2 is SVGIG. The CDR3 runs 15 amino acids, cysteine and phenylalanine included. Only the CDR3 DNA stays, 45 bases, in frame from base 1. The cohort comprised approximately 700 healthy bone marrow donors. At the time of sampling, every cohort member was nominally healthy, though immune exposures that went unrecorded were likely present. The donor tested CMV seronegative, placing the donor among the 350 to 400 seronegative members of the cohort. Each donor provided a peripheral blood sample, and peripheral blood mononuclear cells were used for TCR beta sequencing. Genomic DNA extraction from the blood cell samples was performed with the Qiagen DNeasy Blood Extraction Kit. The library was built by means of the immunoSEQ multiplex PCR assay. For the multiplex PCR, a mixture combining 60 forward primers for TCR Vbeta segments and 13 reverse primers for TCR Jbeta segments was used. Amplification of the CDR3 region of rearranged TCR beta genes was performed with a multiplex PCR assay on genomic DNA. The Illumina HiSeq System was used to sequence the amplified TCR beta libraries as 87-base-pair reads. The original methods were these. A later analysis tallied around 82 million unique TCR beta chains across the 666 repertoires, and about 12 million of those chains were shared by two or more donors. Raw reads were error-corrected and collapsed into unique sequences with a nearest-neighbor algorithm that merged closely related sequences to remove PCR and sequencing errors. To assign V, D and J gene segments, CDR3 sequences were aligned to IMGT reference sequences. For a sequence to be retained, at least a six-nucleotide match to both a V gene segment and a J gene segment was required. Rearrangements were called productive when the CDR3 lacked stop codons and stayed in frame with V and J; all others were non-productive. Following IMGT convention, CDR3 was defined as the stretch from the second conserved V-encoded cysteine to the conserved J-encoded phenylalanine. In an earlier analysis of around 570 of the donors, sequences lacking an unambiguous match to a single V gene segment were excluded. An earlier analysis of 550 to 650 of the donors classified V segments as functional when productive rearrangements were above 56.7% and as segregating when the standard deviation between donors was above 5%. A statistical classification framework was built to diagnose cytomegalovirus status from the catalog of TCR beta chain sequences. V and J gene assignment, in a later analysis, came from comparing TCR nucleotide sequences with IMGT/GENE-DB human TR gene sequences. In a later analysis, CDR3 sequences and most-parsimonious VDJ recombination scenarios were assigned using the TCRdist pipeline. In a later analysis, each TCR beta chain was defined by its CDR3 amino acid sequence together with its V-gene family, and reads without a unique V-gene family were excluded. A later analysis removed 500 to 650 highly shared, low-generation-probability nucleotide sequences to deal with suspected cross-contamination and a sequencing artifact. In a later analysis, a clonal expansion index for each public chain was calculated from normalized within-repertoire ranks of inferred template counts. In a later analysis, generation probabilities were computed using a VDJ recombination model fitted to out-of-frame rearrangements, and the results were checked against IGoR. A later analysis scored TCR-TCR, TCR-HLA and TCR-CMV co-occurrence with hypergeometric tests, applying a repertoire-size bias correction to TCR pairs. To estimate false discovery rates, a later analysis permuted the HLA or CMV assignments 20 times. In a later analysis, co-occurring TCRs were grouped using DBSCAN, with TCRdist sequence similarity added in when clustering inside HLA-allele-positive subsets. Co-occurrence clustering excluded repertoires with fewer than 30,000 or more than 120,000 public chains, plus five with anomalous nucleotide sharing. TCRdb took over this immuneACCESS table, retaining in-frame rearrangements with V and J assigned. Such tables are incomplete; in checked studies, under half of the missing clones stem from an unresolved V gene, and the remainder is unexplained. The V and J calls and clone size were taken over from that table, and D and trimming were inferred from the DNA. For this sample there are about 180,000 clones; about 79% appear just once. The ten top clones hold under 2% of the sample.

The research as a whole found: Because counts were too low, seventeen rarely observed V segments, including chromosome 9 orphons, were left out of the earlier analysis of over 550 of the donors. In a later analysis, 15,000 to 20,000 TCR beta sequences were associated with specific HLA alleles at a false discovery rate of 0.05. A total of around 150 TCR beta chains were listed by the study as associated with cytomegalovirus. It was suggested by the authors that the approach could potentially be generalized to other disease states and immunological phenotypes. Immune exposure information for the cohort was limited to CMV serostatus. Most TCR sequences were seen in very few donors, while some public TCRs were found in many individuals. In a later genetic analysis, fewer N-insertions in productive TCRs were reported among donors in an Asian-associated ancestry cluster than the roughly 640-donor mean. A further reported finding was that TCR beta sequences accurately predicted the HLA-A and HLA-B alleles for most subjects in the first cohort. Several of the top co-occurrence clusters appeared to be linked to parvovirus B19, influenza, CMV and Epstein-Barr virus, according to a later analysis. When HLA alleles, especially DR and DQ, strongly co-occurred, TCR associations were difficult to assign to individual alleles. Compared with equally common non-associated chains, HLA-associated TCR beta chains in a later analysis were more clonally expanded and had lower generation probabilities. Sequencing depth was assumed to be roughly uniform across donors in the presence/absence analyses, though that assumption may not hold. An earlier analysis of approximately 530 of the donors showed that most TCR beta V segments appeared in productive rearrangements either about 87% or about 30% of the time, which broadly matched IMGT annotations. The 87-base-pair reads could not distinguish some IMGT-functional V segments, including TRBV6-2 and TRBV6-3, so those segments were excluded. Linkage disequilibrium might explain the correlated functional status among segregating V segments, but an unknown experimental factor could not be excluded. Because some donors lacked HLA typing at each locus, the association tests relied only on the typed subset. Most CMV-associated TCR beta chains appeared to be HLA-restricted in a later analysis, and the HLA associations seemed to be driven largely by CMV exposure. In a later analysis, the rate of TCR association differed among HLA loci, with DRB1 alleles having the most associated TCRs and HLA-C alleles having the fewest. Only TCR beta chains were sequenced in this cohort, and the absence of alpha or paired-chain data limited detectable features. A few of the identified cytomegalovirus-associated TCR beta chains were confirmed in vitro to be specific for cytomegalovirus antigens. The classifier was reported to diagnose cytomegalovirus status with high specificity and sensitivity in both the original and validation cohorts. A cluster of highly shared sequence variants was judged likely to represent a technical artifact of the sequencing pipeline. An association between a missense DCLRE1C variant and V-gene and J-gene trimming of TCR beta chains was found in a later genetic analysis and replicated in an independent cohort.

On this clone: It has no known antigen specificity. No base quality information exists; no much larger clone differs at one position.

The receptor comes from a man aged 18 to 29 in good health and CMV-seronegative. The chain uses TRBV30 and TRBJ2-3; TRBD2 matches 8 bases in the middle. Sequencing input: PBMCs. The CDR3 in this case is CAWSVVAGITDTQYF. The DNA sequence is TGTGCCTGGAGTGTAGTAGCGGGAATCACAGATACGCAGTATTTT.